Each of the 4 T cell receptor beta chains below was sequenced from the same sample in a study of cytomegalovirus exposure and HLA in healthy donors. Sequenced by immunoSEQ multiplex PCR; TCRdb stores in-frame clones only, minus some. The sample yields some 120,000 clones, roughly 90% seen once. Sample: PBMCs. The receptor set was obtained from a young man in good health and CMV-seronegative.

Remarks on this clone: One end of the junction is discordant with germline, which a read error may explain. The chain links TRBV6-5 to TRBJ1-3; maybe TRBD1 (6 bases). The CDR3 spans 11 residues. The germline V gene encodes CDR1 MNHEY and CDR2 SVGAGI. CDR3 coding DNA: TGTGCCAGCAGTGAAGCTGGGACATCTCATTTT. The encoded protein is CASSEAGTSHF.

This sequence joins TRBV19 and TRBJ2-7; 7 nucleotides agree with TRBD2. Germline V lookup: CDR1 LNHDA, CDR2 SQIVND (reference sequence). The V gene end was trimmed by 2 bases and the J gene end by 1 base; junction bases not matched to a gene: 5. The CDR3 runs to 15 residues. CDR3 residues: CASSIRPSGSYEQYF. The CDR3 coding sequence is TGTGCCAGTAGTATAAGGCCTAGCGGTTCCTACGAGCAGTACTTC. The whole variable domain, remainder taken from reference TRBV19 and TRBJ2-7, is DGGITQSPKYLFRKEGQNVTLSCEQNLNHDAMYWYRQDPGQGLRLIYYSQIVNDFQKGDIAEGYSVSREKKESFPLTVTSAQKNPTAFYLCASSIRPSGSYEQYFGPGTRLTVT.

This rearrangement joins TRBV6-1 to TRBJ1-2, with 9 bases that match TRBD1. The CDR3 spans 15 residues. Germline V lookup: CDR1 MNHNS, CDR2 SASEGT. V lost 3 bases and J lost 4; bases outside the gene matches: 6. The CDR3 protein is CASSDLGTGLYGYTF. The CDR3 nucleotides are TGTGCCAGCAGTGACCTCGGGACAGGGCTCTATGGCTACACCTTC.

The chain joins TRBV2 to TRBJ2-3; D is uncertain. Germline CDR1 is SNHLY and CDR2 is FYNNEI. Trimming removed 7 bases from V and 2 bases from J, with 13 bases in between. This CDR3 contains 14 residues. In DNA, the CDR3 is TGTGCCAGCACGCCCCGGAGACCCACAGATACGCAGTATTTT. It encodes CASTPRRPTDTQYF.